Listed here is a single TCR beta chain. Its matching antigen is unknown. These data are taken from a study of shared clonotypes between healthy human individuals. The wider study: Each donor's CD4 naive and CD4 memory cells filled three plates apiece, CD8 naive two, and CD8 memory one.

Libraries were prepared by immunoSEQ multiplex PCR; TCRdb keeps only in-frame clonotypes and omits some of them. Altogether hundreds of thousands of clones are present, approximately 96% being singletons, with the ten largest covering less than 0.25%. Germline CDR1 SGDLS, CDR2 YYNGEE. V was clipped by 1 base and J by 7 bases, with 9 bases between them. The CDR3 has 12 residues. Study observations and caveats: Clonotype sharing among donors, it was expected, would be affected by sequencing depth. Rarefaction showed sorted-subset sequencing was incomplete despite large depth. Of the naive CD4 clonotypes, roughly 5.2% were shared across a handful of donors.

Naive CD8 isolation took CD45RO-negative cells positively selected for CCR7 and excluded terminally differentiated effector memory CD45RA+ cells. This chain joins TRBV9 and TRBJ2-7; D possibly corresponds to TRBD2 (5 bases). Sequencing input: naive CD8+ T cells sorted from blood. The TCR originated in a man aged 25-40 years in good health. CDR3 amino acids: CASSVNRGEQYF. The CDR3 DNA is TGTGCCAGCAGCGTAAACCGGGGAGAGCAGTACTTC.